A selection of T cell receptor beta chains follows, all from one sample in a study of shared clonotypes between healthy human individuals. Produced via immunoSEQ multiplex PCR; TCRdb's table is partial and in-frame only. The sample records approximately 840,000 clones, around 96% being singletons. What was sequenced was naive CD8+ T cells sorted from blood. All receptors derive from a man aged 25 to 40 in good health. CDR3s include the opening cysteine and the closing phenylalanine or tryptophan. The D gene is left open where the match is weak. The size entry is marked missing in some rows and otherwise reads once, few, many or a size class.

once	TRBJ1-5	.	TRBV21-1	CASSLQGARQPQHF	TGTGCCAGCAGCCTCCAGGGGGCGCGACAGCCCCAGCATTTT
.	TRBJ2-7	.	TRBV10-1	CASSEGAGDSYEQYF	TGCGCCAGCAGTGAGGGTGCAGGGGACTCCTACGAGCAGTACTTC
.	TRBJ2-1	TRBD2	TRBV5-4	CASSLALAGENEQFF	TGTGCCAGCAGCTTGGCACTAGCGGGAGAGAATGAGCAGTTCTTC
.	TRBJ2-7	.	TRBV10-2	CASSESGPTYEQYF	TGCGCCAGCAGTGAGAGCGGGCCGACATACGAGCAGTACTTC
.	TRBJ2-7	TRBD1	TRBV7-9	CASSGDRGLYEQYF	TGTGCCAGCAGCGGGGACAGGGGGCTGTACGAGCAGTACTTC
.	TRBJ2-7	TRBD2	TRBV28	CASSSGLASYEQYF	TGTGCCAGCAGTTCCGGACTAGCCTCCTACGAGCAGTACTTC
.	TRBJ1-4	.	TRBV14	CASSPPGTGEEKLFF	TGTGCCAGCAGCCCTCCCGGGACCGGAGAAGAAAAACTGTTTTTT
once	TRBJ2-3	TRBD2	TRBV5-1	CASSPRLAGLTDTQYF	TGCGCCAGCAGCCCCCGACTAGCGGGACTGACAGATACGCAGTATTTT
.	TRBJ2-3	TRBD1	TRBV11-2	CASRKLRGDRVYTDTQYF	TGTGCCAGCAGAAAGCTTAGGGGGGACAGGGTATACACAGATACGCAGTATTTT
.	TRBJ2-3	TRBD2	TRBV7-2	CASSLAIAASGSTDTQYF	TGTGCCAGCAGCTTAGCCATCGCGGCTAGCGGGAGCACAGATACGCAGTATTTT
.	TRBJ2-7	TRBD1	TRBV4-2	CASSPGTGTYEQYF	TGTGCCAGCAGCCCTGGGACAGGGACGTACGAGCAGTACTTC
.	TRBJ1-2	.	TRBV2	CASLANYGYTF	TGTGCCAGCCTTGCGAACTATGGCTACACCTTC
.	TRBJ2-5	TRBD2	TRBV7-9	CASSLTGSSGKQETQYF	TGTGCCAGCAGCTTAACGGGATCCAGCGGGAAACAAGAGACCCAGTACTTC
.	TRBJ1-1	.	TRBV4-1	CASSQVGFDTEAFF	TGCGCCAGCAGCCAAGTCGGTTTCGACACTGAAGCTTTCTTT
.	TRBJ2-3	.	TRBV19	CASQLRDTRTDTQYF	TGTGCCAGCCAGCTCCGGGACACCCGCACAGATACGCAGTATTTT
.	TRBJ2-3	.	TRBV28	CASSLKLSESKDTQYF	TGTGCCAGCAGTTTAAAGCTTTCCGAGAGTAAGGATACGCAGTATTTT
.	TRBJ2-7	TRBD1	TRBV12-5	CASGNTGVHEQYF	TGTGCTAGTGGCAACACAGGGGTTCACGAGCAGTACTTC
.	TRBJ2-2	.	TRBV27	CASSPLGSGATGELFF	TGTGCCAGCAGTCCCCTAGGGAGTGGTGCCACCGGGGAGCTGTTTTTT
.	TRBJ2-2	TRBD1	TRBV14	CASSPWTGGNTGELFF	TGTGCCAGCAGCCCGTGGACAGGGGGCAACACCGGGGAGCTGTTTTTT
.	TRBJ2-3	.	TRBV21-1	CASSKRVKDRGSLHQVYF	TGTGCCAGCAGCAAAAGAGTGAAGGACAGGGGGTCTCTTCATCAAGTGTATTTT
.	TRBJ1-2	.	TRBV7-9	CASSRDYGYTF	TGTGCCAGCAGCCGGGACTATGGCTACACCTTC
.	TRBJ2-7	.	TRBV27	CASSLGLRYEQYF	TGTGCCAGCAGTTTAGGTTTGCGATACGAGCAGTACTTC
once	TRBJ2-1	TRBD2	TRBV18	CASSPSGTSGTDEQFF	TGTGCCAGCTCACCCTCCGGGACTAGCGGGACCGATGAGCAGTTCTTC
.	TRBJ2-1	.	TRBV7-9	CASSSGPAINQSSYNEQFF	TGTGCCAGCAGCTCAGGACCGGCTATAAATCAGAGCTCCTACAATGAGCAGTTCTTC
.	TRBJ2-1	.	TRBV10-1	CASSDAQQGSSYNEQFF	TGCGCCAGCAGTGACGCCCAACAGGGAAGCTCCTACAATGAGCAGTTCTTC
.	TRBJ2-7	TRBD1	TRBV4-3	CASSQARTGTYEQYF	TGCGCCAGCAGCCAAGCGCGGACAGGGACCTACGAGCAGTACTTC
.	TRBJ2-7	.	TRBV7-9	CASSLGLITSYEQYF	TGTGCCAGCAGCTTAGGGCTGATCACCTCCTACGAGCAGTACTTC
.	TRBJ1-1	.	TRBV6-4	CASKEGTEAFF	TGTGCCAGCAAAGAGGGCACTGAAGCTTTCTTT
.	TRBJ2-1	.	TRBV5-5	CASSLRLLGDEQFF	TGTGCCAGCAGCTTGCGTCTGCTAGGCGATGAGCAGTTCTTC
.	TRBJ2-7	TRBD1	TRBV10-3	CAISEYAGGSYEQYF	TGTGCCATCAGTGAGTACGCAGGGGGAAGCTACGAGCAGTACTTC
.	TRBJ2-5	.	TRBV27	CASKRPGRETQYF	TGTGCCAGCAAACGGCCCGGGCGGGAGACCCAGTACTTC
.	TRBJ2-7	.	TRBV11-2	CASSFRQDEQYF	TGTGCCAGCAGCTTTCGACAGGACGAGCAGTACTTC
.	TRBJ2-7	TRBD2	TRBV9	CASSSGLVAYEQYF	TGTGCCAGCAGCTCGGGACTAGTAGCCTACGAGCAGTACTTC
.	TRBJ1-1	TRBD1	TRBV5-1	CASSPRDRLNTEAFF	TGCGCCAGCAGCCCGCGGGACAGACTGAACACTGAAGCTTTCTTT
.	TRBJ1-2	TRBD1	TRBV2	CASSGQGQDGYTF	TGTGCCAGCAGTGGACAGGGGCAGGATGGCTACACCTTC
.	TRBJ1-5	.	TRBV4-1	CASSLPNRGPQHF	TGCGCCAGCAGCCTCCCCAATAGGGGGCCCCAGCATTTT
.	TRBJ1-1	.	TRBV6-6	CASSYGGNTEAFF	TGTGCCAGCAGTTACGGGGGGAACACTGAAGCTTTCTTT
.	TRBJ2-7	TRBD2	TRBV11-2	CASSLDPGLAGVGQYF	TGTGCCAGCAGCTTAGATCCGGGACTAGCGGGAGTCGGGCAGTACTTC
.	TRBJ2-7	TRBD1	TRBV6-1	CASSEAPTGTREQYF	TGTGCCAGCAGTGAAGCCCCGACAGGGACCCGTGAGCAGTACTTC
.	TRBJ1-1	TRBD1	TRBV6-1	CASSEALGSGGMRTEAFF	TGTGCCAGCAGTGAAGCGCTGGGGTCAGGGGGGATGAGGACTGAAGCTTTCTTT
.	TRBJ2-7	.	TRBV7-8	CASSLARGQPAGHEQYF	TGTGCCAGCAGCTTAGCCCGGGGACAACCCGCCGGTCACGAGCAGTACTTC
.	TRBJ2-1	.	TRBV29-1	CSVESRGSSYNEQFF	TGCAGCGTTGAGTCCCGGGGCAGCTCCTACAATGAGCAGTTCTTC
.	TRBJ2-7	TRBD2	TRBV7-6	CASSSFFEAGGLYEQYF	TGTGCCAGCAGCTCTTTCTTCGAGGCGGGAGGGCTTTACGAGCAGTACTTC
.	TRBJ2-1	TRBD2	TRBV10-3	CAISAPTSLDEQFF	TGTGCCATCAGTGCACCGACTAGCTTGGATGAGCAGTTCTTC
.	TRBJ1-1	TRBD1	TRBV6-6	CASSYSVQGTEAFF	TGTGCCAGCAGTTACTCGGTACAGGGGACTGAAGCTTTCTTT
.	TRBJ2-1	.	TRBV4-1	CASSQTSYNEQFF	TGCGCCAGCAGCCAAACTAGCTACAATGAGCAGTTCTTC
.	TRBJ2-7	TRBD2	TRBV28	CASSAQRGTTYEQYF	TGTGCCAGCAGTGCCCAGCGGGGGACGACCTACGAGCAGTACTTC